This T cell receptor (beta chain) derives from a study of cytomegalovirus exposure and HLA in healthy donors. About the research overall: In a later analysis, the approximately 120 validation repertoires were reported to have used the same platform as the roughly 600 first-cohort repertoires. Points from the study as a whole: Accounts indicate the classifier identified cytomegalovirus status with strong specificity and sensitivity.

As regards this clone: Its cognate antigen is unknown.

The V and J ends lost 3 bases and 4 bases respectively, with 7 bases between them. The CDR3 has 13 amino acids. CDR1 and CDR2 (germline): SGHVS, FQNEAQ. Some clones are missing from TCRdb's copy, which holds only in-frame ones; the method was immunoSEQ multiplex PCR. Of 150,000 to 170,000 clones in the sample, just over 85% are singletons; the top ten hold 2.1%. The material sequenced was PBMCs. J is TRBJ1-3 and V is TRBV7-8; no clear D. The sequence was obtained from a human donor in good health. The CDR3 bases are TGTGCCAGCAGCTTTAGAGTCGGAAACACCATATATTTT. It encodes CASSFRVGNTIYF.